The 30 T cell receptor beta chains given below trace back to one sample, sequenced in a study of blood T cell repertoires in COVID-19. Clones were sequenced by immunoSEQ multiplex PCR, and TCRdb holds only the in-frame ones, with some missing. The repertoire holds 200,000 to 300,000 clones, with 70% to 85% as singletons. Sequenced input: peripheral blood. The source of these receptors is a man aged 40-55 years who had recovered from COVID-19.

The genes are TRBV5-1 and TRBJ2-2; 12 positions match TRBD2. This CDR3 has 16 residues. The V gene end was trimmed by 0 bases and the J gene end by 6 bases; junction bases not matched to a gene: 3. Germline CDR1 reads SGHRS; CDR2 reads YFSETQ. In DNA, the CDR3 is TGCGCCAGCAGCTTGGTTCCTAGCGGGGGGGCCGGGGAGCTGTTTTTT. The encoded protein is CASSLVPSGGAGELFF. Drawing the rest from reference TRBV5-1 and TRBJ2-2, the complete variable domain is KAGVTQTPRYLIKTRGQQVTLSCSPISGHRSVSWYQQTPGQGLQFLFEYFSETQRNKGNFPGRFSGRQFSNSRSEMNVSTLELGDSALYLCASSLVPSGGAGELFFGEGSRLTVL.

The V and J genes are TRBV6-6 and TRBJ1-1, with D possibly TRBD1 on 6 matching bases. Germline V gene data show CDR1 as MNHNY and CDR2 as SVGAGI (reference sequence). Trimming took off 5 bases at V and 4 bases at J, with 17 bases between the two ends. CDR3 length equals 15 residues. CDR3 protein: CASSPYRERGTEAFF. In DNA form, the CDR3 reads TGTGCCAGCAGTCCCTACAGGGAAAGGGGCACTGAAGCTTTCTTT.

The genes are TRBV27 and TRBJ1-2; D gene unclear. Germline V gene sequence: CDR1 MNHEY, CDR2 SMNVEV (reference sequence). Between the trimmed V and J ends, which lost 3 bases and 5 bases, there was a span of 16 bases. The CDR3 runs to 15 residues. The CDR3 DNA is TGTGCCAGCAGTTTTTATGGCAGAACGCTTTATGGCTACACCTTC. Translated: CASSFYGRTLYGYTF.

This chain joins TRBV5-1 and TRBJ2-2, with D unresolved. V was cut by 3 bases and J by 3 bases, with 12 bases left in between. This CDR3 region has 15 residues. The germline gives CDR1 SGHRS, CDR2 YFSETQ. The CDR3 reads CASSSEATYTGELFF. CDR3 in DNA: TGCGCCAGCAGCTCTGAAGCAACTTACACCGGGGAGCTGTTTTTT.

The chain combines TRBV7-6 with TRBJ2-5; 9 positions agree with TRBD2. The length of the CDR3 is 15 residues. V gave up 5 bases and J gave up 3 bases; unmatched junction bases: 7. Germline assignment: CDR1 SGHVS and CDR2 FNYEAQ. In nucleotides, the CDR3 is TGTGCCAGCAGCCCGAGTAGACTAGCGGAAGAGACCCAGTACTTC. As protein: CASSPSRLAEETQYF.

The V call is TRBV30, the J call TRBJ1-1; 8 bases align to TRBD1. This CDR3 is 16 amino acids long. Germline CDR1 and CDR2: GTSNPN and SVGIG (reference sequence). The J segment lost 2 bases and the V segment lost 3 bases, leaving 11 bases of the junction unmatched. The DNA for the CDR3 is TGTGCCTGGAGGCCTCCCCGGACAGGGAGAAACACTGAAGCTTTCTTT. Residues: CAWRPPRTGRNTEAFF. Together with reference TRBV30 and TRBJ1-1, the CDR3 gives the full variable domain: SQTIHQWPATLVQPVGSPLSLECTVEGTSNPNLYWYRQAAGRGLQLLFYSVGIGQISSEVPQNLSASRPQDRQFILSSKKLLLSDSGFYLCAWRPPRTGRNTEAFFGQGTRLTVV.

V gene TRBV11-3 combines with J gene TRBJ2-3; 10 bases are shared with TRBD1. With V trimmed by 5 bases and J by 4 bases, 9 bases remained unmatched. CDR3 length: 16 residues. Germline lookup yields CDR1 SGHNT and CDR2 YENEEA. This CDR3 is CASSTRQGALADTQYF. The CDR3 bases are TGTGCCAGCAGCACACGACAGGGGGCGTTGGCAGATACGCAGTATTTT.

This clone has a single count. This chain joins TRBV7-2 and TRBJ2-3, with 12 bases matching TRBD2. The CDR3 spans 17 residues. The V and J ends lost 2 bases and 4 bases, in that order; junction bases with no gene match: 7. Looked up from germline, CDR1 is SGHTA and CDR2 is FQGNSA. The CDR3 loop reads CASSLLAGGPVSDTQYF. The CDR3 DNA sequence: TGTGCCAGCAGCTTACTAGCGGGAGGGCCGGTGTCAGATACGCAGTATTTT.

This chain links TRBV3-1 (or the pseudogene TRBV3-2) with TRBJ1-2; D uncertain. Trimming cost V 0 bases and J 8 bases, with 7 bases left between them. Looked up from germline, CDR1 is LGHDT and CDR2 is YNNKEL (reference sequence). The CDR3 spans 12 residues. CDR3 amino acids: CASSQDTRGYTF. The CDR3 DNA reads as TGTGCCAGCAGCCAAGATACGAGAGGCTACACCTTC.

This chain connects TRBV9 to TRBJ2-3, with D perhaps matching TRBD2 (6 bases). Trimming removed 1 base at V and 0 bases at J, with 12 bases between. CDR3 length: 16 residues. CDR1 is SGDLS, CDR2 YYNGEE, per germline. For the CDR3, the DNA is TGTGCCAGCAGCGTACGCGGGACTCAGAGCACAGATACGCAGTATTTT. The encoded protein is CASSVRGTQSTDTQYF.

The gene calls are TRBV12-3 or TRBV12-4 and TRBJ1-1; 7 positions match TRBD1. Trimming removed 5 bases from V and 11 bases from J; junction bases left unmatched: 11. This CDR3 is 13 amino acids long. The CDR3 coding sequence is TGTGCCAGCAGTAGGGCAGGGGGTTATGAGGCTTTCTTT. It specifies CASSRAGGYEAFF.

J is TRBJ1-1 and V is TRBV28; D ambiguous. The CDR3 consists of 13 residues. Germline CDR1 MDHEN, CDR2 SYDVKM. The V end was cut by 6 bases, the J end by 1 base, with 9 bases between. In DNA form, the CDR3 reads TGTGCCAGCAGACCCCGACAGAACACTGAAGCTTTCTTT. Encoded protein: CASRPRQNTEAFF.

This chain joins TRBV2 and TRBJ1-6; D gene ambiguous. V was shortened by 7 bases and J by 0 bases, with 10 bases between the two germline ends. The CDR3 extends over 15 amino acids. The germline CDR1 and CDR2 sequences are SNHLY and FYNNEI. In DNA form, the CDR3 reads TGTGCCAGCATCTTGAGGAGCTCCTATAATTCACCCCTCCACTTT. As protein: CASILRSSYNSPLHF.

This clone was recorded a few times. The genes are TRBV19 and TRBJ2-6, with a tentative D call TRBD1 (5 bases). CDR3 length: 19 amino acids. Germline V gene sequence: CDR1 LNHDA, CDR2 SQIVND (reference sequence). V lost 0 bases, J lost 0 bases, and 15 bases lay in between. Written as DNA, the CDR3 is TGTGCCAGTAGTATAGATCCCCCAGGGCTTCTCTCTGGGGCCAACGTCCTGACTTTC. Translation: CASSIDPPGLLSGANVLTF.

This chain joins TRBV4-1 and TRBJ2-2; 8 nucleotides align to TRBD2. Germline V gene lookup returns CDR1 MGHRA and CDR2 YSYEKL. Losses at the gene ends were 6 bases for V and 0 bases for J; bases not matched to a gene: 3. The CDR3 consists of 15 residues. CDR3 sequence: CASRSLAANTGELFF. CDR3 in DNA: TGCGCCAGCAGATCACTAGCGGCGAACACCGGGGAGCTGTTTTTT.

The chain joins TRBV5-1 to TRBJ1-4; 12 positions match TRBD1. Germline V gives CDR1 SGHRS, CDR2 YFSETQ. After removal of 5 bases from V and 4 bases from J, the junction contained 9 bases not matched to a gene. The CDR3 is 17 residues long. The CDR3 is CASRRGTGGADNEKLFF. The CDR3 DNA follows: TGCGCCAGCAGGCGGGGGACAGGGGGCGCAGATAATGAAAAACTGTTTTTT.

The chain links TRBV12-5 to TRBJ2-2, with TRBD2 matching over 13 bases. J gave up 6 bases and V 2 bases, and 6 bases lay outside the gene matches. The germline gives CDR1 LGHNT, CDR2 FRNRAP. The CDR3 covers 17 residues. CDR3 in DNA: TGTGCTAGTGGTTTGTCGGGGACTAGCGGGGTCGCCGGGGAGCTGTTTTTT. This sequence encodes CASGLSGTSGVAGELFF.

The chain's CDR3 is CAWSEESGTEAFF. The CDR3 DNA sequence: TGTGCCTGGAGTGAGGAATCGGGTACTGAAGCTTTCTTT. The chain links TRBV30 to TRBJ1-1; D uncertain. The V and J ends lost 1 base and 5 bases respectively, with 11 bases between them. The CDR3 loop spans 13 amino acids. Germline assignment: CDR1 GTSNPN and CDR2 SVGIG (reference sequence).

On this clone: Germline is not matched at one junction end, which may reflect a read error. This chain's CDR3 is CAITPGQGPAATF. The CDR3 DNA sequence: TGTGCCATCACCCCGGGACAGGGACCCGCCGCGACATTC. V and J are TRBV10-3 and TRBJ1-2; 9 bases are shared with TRBD1. The germline gives CDR1 ENHRY, CDR2 SYGVKD. This CDR3 spans 13 amino acids.

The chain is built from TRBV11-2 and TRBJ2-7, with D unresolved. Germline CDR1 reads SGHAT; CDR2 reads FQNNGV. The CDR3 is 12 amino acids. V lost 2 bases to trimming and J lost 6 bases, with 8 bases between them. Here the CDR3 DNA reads TGTGCCAGCAGCTTATCCCCTACCGAGCAGTACTTC. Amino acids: CASSLSPTEQYF.

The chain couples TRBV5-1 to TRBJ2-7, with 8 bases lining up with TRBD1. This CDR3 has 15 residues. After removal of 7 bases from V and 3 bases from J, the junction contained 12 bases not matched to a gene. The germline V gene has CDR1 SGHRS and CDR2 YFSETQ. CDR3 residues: CASQNPQGASYEQYF. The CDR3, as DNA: TGCGCCAGCCAAAACCCTCAGGGGGCTAGCTACGAGCAGTACTTC.

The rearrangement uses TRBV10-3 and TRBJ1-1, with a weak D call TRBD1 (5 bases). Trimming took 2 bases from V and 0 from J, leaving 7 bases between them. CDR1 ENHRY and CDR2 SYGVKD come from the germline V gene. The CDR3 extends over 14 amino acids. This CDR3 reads CAISEQGMNTEAFF. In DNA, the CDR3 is TGTGCCATCAGTGAGCAGGGCATGAACACTGAAGCTTTCTTT.

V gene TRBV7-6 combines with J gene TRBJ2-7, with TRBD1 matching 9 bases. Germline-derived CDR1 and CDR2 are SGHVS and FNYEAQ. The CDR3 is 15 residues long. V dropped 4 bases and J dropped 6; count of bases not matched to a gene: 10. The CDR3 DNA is TGTGCCAGCAGCTCTGGACAGGGGATTGCCTCCGAGCAGTACTTC. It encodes CASSSGQGIASEQYF.

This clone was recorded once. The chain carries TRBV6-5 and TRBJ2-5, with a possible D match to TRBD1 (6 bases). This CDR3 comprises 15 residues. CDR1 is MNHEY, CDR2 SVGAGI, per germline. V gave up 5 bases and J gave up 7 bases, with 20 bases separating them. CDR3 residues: CASSPHTGQSRTQYF. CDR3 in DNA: TGTGCCAGCAGTCCCCATACAGGACAGTCTCGGACCCAGTACTTC.

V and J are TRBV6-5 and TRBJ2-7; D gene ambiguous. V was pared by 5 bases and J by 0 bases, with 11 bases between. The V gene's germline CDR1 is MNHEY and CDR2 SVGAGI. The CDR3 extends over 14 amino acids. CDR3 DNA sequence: TGTGCCAGCAGTACCCGACATAGCTCCTACGAGCAGTACTTC. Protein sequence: CASSTRHSSYEQYF.

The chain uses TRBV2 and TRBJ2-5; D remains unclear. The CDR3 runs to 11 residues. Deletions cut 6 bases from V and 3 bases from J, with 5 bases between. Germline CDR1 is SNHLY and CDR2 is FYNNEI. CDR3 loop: CASRYKETQYF. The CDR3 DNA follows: TGTGCCAGCAGATATAAAGAGACCCAGTACTTC.

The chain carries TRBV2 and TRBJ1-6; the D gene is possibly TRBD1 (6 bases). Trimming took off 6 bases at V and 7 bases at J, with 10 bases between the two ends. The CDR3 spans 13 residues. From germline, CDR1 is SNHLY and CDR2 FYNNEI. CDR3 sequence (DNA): TGTGCCAGCAGACGTACAGGGAATTCACCCCTCCACTTT. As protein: CASRRTGNSPLHF.

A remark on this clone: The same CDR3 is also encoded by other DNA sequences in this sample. The CDR3 region has the DNA TGTGCCAGCAGCCCCCGGTCGGGACAGAGACCCACAGATACGCAGTATTTT. It encodes CASSPRSGQRPTDTQYF. The chain recombines TRBV9 with TRBJ2-3; TRBD1 matches 7 bases. The germline gives CDR1 SGDLS, CDR2 YYNGEE. The CDR3 length is 17 residues. The J segment lost 2 bases and the V segment lost 4 bases, leaving 13 bases of the junction unmatched.

The CDR3 DNA is TGTGCCAGCAGTTACGACGGCGGGAGGGGGTACGAGCAGTACTTC. The encoded protein is CASSYDGGRGYEQYF. V and J are TRBV6-5 and TRBJ2-7; 9 bases line up with TRBD2. The CDR3 runs to 15 residues. Germline assignment: CDR1 MNHEY and CDR2 SVGAGI. V lost 2 bases to trimming and J lost 4 bases; unmatched junction nucleotides: 6.

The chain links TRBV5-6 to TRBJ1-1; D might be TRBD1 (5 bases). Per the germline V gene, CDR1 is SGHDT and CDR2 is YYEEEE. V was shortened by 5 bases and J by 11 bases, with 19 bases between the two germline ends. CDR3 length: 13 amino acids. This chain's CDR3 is CASRWLMGRDAFF. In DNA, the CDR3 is TGTGCCAGCAGGTGGTTGATGGGCAGGGATGCTTTCTTT.